The sequence of this TCR beta chain was determined in a study of blood T cells in healthy people across ages. Study observations and caveats: Because donor CMV status was unknown, expanded clonotype changes were possibly confounded.

The extraction recovered at least 5 micrograms of total RNA per sample. Combining a sample-barcoded 5' primer with a J-beta primer mix, a second PCR ran for roughly 7 to 12 cycles. A template-switch adaptor that had 12 random nucleotides put a tag on each cDNA molecule. TCRdb recomputed calls from the 5' RACE reads with MiXCR, one row per CDR3 protein. In the table there are over 1,500,000 distinct CDR3 sequences, 40% to 55% of which are singletons. To note about this clonotype: Its antigen is undetermined.

V was pared by 5 bases and J by 13 bases, with 9 bases of the junction left unmatched. Germline assignment: CDR1 SGHTA and CDR2 FQGNSA. This CDR3 is built from 12 residues. The chain recombines TRBV7-2 with TRBJ1-2, with 8 bases identical to TRBD1. The receptor's source is a woman in her thirties or forties in good health. Sequencing used blood. CDR3 sequence: CASSTDRGSCTF. In DNA form, the CDR3 reads TGTGCCAGCAGCACCGACAGGGGCTCGTGCACCTTC.